The 9 T cell receptor beta chains below come from one sample, sequenced in a study of shared clonotypes between healthy human individuals. Libraries were prepared by immunoSEQ multiplex PCR; TCRdb keeps only in-frame clonotypes and omits some of them. This table has about 980,000 clones, roughly 72% appearing once. The sample consisted of memory CD4+ T cells sorted from blood. Documented subset: CD45RA-negative fraction. The receptors were gathered from a man aged 18-30 years in good health.

The chain carries TRBV2 and TRBJ2-1, with 9 nucleotides matching TRBD2. The CDR3 runs to 15 residues. The V segment lost 6 bases and the J segment 8 bases; nucleotides outside the gene matches: 11. The germline V gene has CDR1 SNHLY and CDR2 FYNNEI. CDR3 nucleotides: TGTGCCAGCAGGTTTATAGCGGGAGTAGCTGATGAGCAGTTCTTC. As protein: CASRFIAGVADEQFF.

The chain combines TRBV19 with TRBJ2-3, with 7 bases identical to TRBD2. CDR1 and CDR2 (germline): LNHDA, SQIVND (reference sequence). The CDR3 is 12 amino acids. The junction had 2 bases not matched to a gene; V was cut back by 6 bases and J by 5 bases. The CDR3 sequence: CASSGLGDTQYF. The CDR3 DNA sequence: TGTGCCAGTAGCGGACTAGGAGATACGCAGTATTTT.

This chain links TRBV30 with TRBJ1-1; D may be TRBD1 (5 bases). The CDR3 extends over 13 amino acids. The ends were cut back, 3 bases at V and 2 bases at J, with 10 bases in the middle. Germline V lookup: CDR1 GTSNPN, CDR2 SVGIG (reference sequence). The CDR3 protein is CAWRARDNTEAFF. For the CDR3, the DNA is TGTGCCTGGAGAGCCAGGGATAACACTGAAGCTTTCTTT.

Concerning this clone itself: Other nucleotide sequences from this sample produce the same CDR3. The chain uses TRBV5-1 and TRBJ2-2, with 12 bases lining up with TRBD2. Germline V gene sequence: CDR1 SGHRS, CDR2 YFSETQ. V trimming: 5 bases; J trimming: 2 bases; junction bases outside the gene matches: 1. This CDR3 has 15 residues. The CDR3 here is CASRLAGGNTGELFF. The CDR3 bases are TGCGCCAGCAGACTAGCGGGGGGCAACACCGGGGAGCTGTTTTTT.

The chain is built from TRBV29-1 and TRBJ1-2; no firm D call. V was clipped by 5 bases and J by 0 bases, with 10 bases between them. Germline CDR1 reads SQVTM; CDR2 reads ANQGSEA. This CDR3 comprises 13 residues. The CDR3 DNA follows: TGCAGCGTTCCGGGAGTAACTAACTATGGCTACACCTTC. It specifies CSVPGVTNYGYTF. Combining the CDR3 with reference TRBV29-1 and TRBJ1-2 gives the whole variable domain SAVISQKPSRDICQRGTSLTIQCQVDSQVTMMFWYRQQPGQSLTLIATANQGSEATYESGFVIDKFPISRPNLTFSTLTVSNMSPEDSSIYLCSVPGVTNYGYTFGSGTRLTVV.

The rearrangement joins TRBV30 to TRBJ1-2; D not certain. This CDR3 has 14 residues. Per germline, CDR1 GTSNPN and CDR2 SVGIG (reference sequence). The germline V and J ends were trimmed by 0 bases and 5 bases, with 13 bases remaining between them. DNA of the CDR3: TGTGCCTGGAGTGTACTGGCAGTAACTTATGGCTACACCTTC. Its translation: CAWSVLAVTYGYTF.

This chain connects TRBV30 to TRBJ2-5; possible D gene TRBD1, 7 bases. Germline-derived CDR1 and CDR2 are GTSNPN and SVGIG (reference sequence). The CDR3 consists of 15 residues. V lost 0 bases and J lost 4, with 15 bases in between. The CDR3 spells CAWSVRAGGRETQYF. CDR3 coding DNA: TGTGCCTGGAGTGTACGGGCAGGGGGGAGAGAGACCCAGTACTTC.

The chain recombines TRBV2 with TRBJ1-2, with D perhaps matching TRBD1 (5 bases). V was shortened by 4 bases and J by 1 base, with 16 bases between the two germline ends. The CDR3 is 16 residues long. CDR1 is SNHLY, CDR2 FYNNEI, per germline. For the CDR3, the DNA is TGTGCCAGCAGTGCTAAGGGGAGACAGCTTAACTATGGCTACACCTTC. Amino acid sequence: CASSAKGRQLNYGYTF.

V is TRBV9 and J is TRBJ1-5, with D unclear. Germline CDR1 reads SGDLS; CDR2 reads YYNGEE. The CDR3 has 13 residues. The V gene lost 0 bases and the J gene lost 6 bases, with 7 bases spanning the gap. As DNA, the CDR3 is TGTGCCAGCAGCGTAGACGTGGGTCAGCCCCAGCATTTT. Residues: CASSVDVGQPQHF.